The 2 T cell receptor beta chains below all came from one sample that was sequenced in a study of early T cells in non-severe SARS-CoV-2 infection. Using its own MiXCR run on the 5' RACE reads, TCRdb lists one record per CDR3 protein. Among around 110,000 distinct CDR3 sequences listed, around 10% were seen once. The sequenced sample was whole blood. All receptors come from an adult who was a healthcare worker with PCR-confirmed SARS-CoV-2 infection or an uninfected control (not recorded which).

The table lists this clonotype with a few counts. The V and J genes are TRBV20-1 and TRBJ1-1; TRBD1 might be the D (5 bases). The germline V gene has CDR1 DFQATT and CDR2 SNEGSKA (reference sequence). V lost 3 bases to trimming and J lost 1 base, with 6 bases between them. The CDR3 is 12 residues long. CDR3 sequence reads: CSASQGNTEAFF. Written as DNA, the CDR3 is TGCAGTGCTAGCCAGGGGAACACTGAAGCTTTCTTT.

The chain employs TRBV10-3 and TRBJ1-3, with 8 bases identical to TRBD1. Trimming removed 8 bases from V and 3 bases from J; junction bases left unmatched: 0. The V gene's germline CDR1 is ENHRY and CDR2 SYGVKD. This CDR3 comprises 12 residues. The DNA of the CDR3 is TGTGCCATCGGGACAGGTGGAAACACCATATATTTT. It codes for CAIGTGGNTIYF.